This T cell receptor beta chain is drawn from a study of T cells in Graves' hyperthyroidism and ophthalmopathy. This CDR3 contains 17 residues. CDR1 and CDR2 (germline): SGHAT, FQNNGV. V lost 4 bases to trimming and J lost 6 bases; unmatched junction nucleotides: 15. The investigators amplified TCR beta CDR3 regions from RNA transcripts. The HTBI primer set drove a first-round RT-PCR of the TCR CDR3. In TCRdb, the multiplex PCR reads were re-called with MiXCR into one record per CDR3 protein. The data hold approximately 600,000 distinct CDR3 sequences, with roughly 15% observed a single time. This sequence joins TRBV11-2 and TRBJ1-2, with 9 bases that match TRBD1. This TCR was recovered from a woman in her thirties or forties with Graves' ophthalmopathy. Sequencing was carried out using blood. The DNA for the CDR3 is TGTGCCAGCAGCTCCTGGACCTCGGACAGGGGCCTGCATGGCTACACCTTC. This encodes CASSSWTSDRGLHGYTF.